Described below is a single T cell receptor (beta chain) sequence and its context. Here immunoSEQ multiplex PCR was the method, and the copy in TCRdb shows in-frame clones only, minus some. The sample records over 250,000 clones, about nine tenths being singletons. The data were obtained in a study of blood T cell repertoires in COVID-19. Sequenced: peripheral blood. The clonotype comes from a man aged 50-59 years with acute or convalescent COVID-19.

CDR3 bases: TGTGCAAGTCGCTTAGCTACAGGGAACACCGGGGAGCTGTTTTTT. Its protein product is CASRLATGNTGELFF. The chain couples TRBV12-2 to TRBJ2-2; the DNA was not used to check the table's D call, TRBD1. TRBV12-2 is a pseudogene. This CDR3 has 15 amino acids.